This T cell receptor beta chain is drawn from a study of cytomegalovirus exposure and HLA in healthy donors. Study-wide points: In an earlier analysis, productive rearrangement rates for most beta V segments clustered near 87% or 30%. Analyses of presence and absence presupposed an approximately uniform sequencing depth across donors. Per published reports, the classifier diagnosed cytomegalovirus status with high specificity and sensitivity. It was in a later analysis that TCR association rates were seen to vary by HLA locus, highest for DRB1 and lowest for HLA-C.

The PCR was carried out with 60 Vbeta primers and 13 Jbeta primers. Using immunoSEQ multiplex PCR, the repertoire was profiled, and TCRdb retains in-frame clones only, with some absent. The sample records about 140,000 clones, more than 70% being singletons. The CDR3 is made up of 16 amino acids. Germline V gene data show CDR1 as MNHNY and CDR2 as SVGAGI (reference sequence). V gave up 7 bases and J gave up 3 bases, with 18 bases separating them. This clone was detected only once. The antigen remains undetermined. The TCR sequence derives from a man younger than 30 in good health and CMV-seropositive. The J gene is TRBJ2-2, the V gene TRBV6-6; D uncertain. The sample taken for sequencing was PBMCs. The CDR3: CASTMTISHYTGELFF. The DNA of the CDR3 is TGTGCCAGCACCATGACAATATCCCATTACACCGGGGAGCTGTTTTTT.